Described below is a single TCR beta chain sequence and its context. The data derive from a study of blood T cell repertoires in COVID-19. The repertoire was sequenced with immunoSEQ multiplex PCR; TCRdb's copy has only in-frame clones and lacks some. Here the sample spans approximately 300,000 clones, about 85% being singletons. Sequenced material: peripheral blood. This clonotype originated in a woman aged 45-59 years with active or convalescent COVID-19.

The CDR3 DNA reads as TGCGCCAGCAGTGAGTTAAAGGGGGCTTCCGGGGAGCTGTTTTTT. Amino acids: CASSELKGASGELFF. The J gene is TRBJ2-2, the V gene TRBV10-1; 7 bases map to TRBD1. V shed 1 base and J 6 bases; nucleotides not matched to a gene: 5. The CDR3 sequence is 15 residues long. Germline assignment: CDR1 WNHNN and CDR2 SYGVQD (reference sequence).